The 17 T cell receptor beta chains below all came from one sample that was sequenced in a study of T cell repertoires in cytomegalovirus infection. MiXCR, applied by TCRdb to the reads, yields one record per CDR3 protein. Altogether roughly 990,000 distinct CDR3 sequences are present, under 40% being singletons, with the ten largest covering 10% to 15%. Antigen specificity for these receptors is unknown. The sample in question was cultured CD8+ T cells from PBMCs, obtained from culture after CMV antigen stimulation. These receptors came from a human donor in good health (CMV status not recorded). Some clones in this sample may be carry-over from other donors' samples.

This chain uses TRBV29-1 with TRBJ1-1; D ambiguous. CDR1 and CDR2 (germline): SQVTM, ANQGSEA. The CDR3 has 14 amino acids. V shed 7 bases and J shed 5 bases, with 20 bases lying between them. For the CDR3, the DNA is TGCAGCGCCGAGCCGGTGGGCCTGGGTACTGAAGCTTTCTTT. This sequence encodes CSAEPVGLGTEAFF.

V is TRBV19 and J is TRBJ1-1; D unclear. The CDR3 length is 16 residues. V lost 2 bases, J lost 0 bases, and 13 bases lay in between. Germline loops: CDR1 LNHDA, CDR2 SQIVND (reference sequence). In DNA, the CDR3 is TGTGCCAGTAGTATAATAGACTGGGGAGTGAACACTGAAGCTTTCTTT. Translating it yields CASSIIDWGVNTEAFF.

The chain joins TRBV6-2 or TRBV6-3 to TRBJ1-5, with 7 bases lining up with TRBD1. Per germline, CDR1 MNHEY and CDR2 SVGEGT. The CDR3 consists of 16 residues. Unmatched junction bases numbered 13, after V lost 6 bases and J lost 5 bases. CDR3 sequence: CASSVLATGEDQPQHF. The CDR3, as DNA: TGTGCCAGCAGCGTTCTGGCAACAGGGGAGGATCAGCCCCAGCATTTT.

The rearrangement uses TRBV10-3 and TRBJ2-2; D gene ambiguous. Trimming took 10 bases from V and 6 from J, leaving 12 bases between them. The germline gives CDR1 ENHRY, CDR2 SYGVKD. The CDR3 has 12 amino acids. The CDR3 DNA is TGTGCCACCCTACCAGAGGCCGGGGAGCTGTTTTTT. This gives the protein CATLPEAGELFF.

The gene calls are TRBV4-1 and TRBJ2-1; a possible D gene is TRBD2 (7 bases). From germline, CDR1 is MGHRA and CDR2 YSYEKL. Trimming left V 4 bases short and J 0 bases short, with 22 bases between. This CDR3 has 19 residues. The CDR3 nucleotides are TGCGCCAGCAGCCCAGAGTCCAGGAGGGGGGGACACTCCTACAATGAGCAGTTCTTC. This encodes CASSPESRRGGHSYNEQFF.

CDR3 region: CASSPPGPGGYTF. CDR3 coding DNA: TGTGCCAGCAGCCCGCCGGGACCGGGAGGCTACACCTTC. The genes are TRBV11-2 and TRBJ1-2; D may be TRBD1 (5 bases). The CDR3 consists of 13 residues. Trimming shortened V by 5 bases and J by 8 bases, and 15 bases separated the two germline ends. Looked up from germline, CDR1 is SGHAT and CDR2 is FQNNGV.

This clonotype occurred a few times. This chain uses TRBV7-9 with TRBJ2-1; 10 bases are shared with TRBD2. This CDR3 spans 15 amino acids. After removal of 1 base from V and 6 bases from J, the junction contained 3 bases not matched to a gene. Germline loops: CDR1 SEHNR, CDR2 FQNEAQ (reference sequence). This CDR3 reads CASSLERGGSNEQFF. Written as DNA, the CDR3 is TGTGCCAGCAGCTTAGAGCGGGGGGGCTCCAATGAGCAGTTCTTC.

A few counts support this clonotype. The CDR3, as DNA: TGTGCCAGCAGCTTCAGGGAGAACACAGATACGCAGTATTTT. Amino acid sequence: CASSFRENTDTQYF. The V and J genes are TRBV7-8 and TRBJ2-3; D assignment may be TRBD1 or TRBD2 (5 bases each). CDR3 length: 14 amino acids. Germline CDR1 reads SGHVS; CDR2 reads FQNEAQ. V gave up 3 bases and J gave up 2 bases, with 9 bases separating them.

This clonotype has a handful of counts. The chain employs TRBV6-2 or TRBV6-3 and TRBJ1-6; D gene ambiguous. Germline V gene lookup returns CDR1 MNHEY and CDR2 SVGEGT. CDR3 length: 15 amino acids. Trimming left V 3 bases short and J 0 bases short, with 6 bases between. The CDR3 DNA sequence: TGTGCCAGCAGTTATTTCAGCTCCTATAATTCACCCCTCCACTTT. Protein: CASSYFSSYNSPLHF.

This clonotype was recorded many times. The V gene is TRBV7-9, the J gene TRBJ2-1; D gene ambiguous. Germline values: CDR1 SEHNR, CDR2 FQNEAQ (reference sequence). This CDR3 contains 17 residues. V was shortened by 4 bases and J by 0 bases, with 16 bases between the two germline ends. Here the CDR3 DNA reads TGTGCCAGCAGCTCGGTCCAAGACCCGAGCTCCTACAATGAGCAGTTCTTC. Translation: CASSSVQDPSSYNEQFF.

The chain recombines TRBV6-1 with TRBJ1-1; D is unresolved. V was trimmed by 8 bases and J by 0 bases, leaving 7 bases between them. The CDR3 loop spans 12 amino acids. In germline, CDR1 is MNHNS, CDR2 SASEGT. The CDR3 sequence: CASAPLNTEAFF. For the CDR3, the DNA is TGTGCCAGCGCCCCGTTGAACACTGAAGCTTTCTTT.

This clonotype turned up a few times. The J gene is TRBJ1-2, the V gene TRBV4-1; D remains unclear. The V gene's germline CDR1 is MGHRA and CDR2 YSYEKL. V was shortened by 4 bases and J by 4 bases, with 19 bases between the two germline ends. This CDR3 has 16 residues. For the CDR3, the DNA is TGCGCCAGCAGCCTACGAGGGTCCCAAGGATCCTATGGCTACACCTTC. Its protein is CASSLRGSQGSYGYTF.

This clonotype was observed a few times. The CDR3 sequence is CASSFESAVYNSPLHF. The CDR3 DNA reads TGTGCCAGCAGTTTTGAGTCAGCGGTCTATAATTCACCCCTCCACTTT. V usage is TRBV12-3 or TRBV12-4 and J usage is TRBJ1-6; D is unclear. The CDR3 is made up of 16 amino acids. Trimming stripped 3 bases from V and 3 bases from J, with 12 bases between.

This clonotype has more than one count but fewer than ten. The CDR3 nucleotides read TGTGCCAGCAGCTCTCCTGCTAGCGGTGAGGAGACCCAGTACTTC. This gives the protein CASSSPASGEETQYF. The rearrangement uses TRBV7-9 and TRBJ2-5, with TRBD2 matching over 7 bases. The CDR3 loop spans 15 amino acids. Losses at the gene ends were 4 bases for V and 5 bases for J; bases not matched to a gene: 10. The V gene's germline CDR1 is SEHNR and CDR2 FQNEAQ (reference sequence). The full variable domain, with the rest looked up from reference TRBV7-9 and TRBJ2-5, is DTGVSQNPRHKITKRGQNVTFRCDPISEHNRLYWYRQTLGQGPEFLTYFQNEAQLEKSRLLSDRFSAERPKGSFSTLEIQRTEQGDSAMYLCASSSPASGEETQYFGPGTRLLVL.

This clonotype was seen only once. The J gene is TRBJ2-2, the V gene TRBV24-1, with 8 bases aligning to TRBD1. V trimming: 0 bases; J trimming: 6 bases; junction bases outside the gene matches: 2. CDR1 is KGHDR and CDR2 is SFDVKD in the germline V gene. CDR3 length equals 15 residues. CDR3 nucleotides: TGTGCCACCAGTGATTTGGGACAGGGACCCGGGGAGCTGTTTTTT. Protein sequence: CATSDLGQGPGELFF.

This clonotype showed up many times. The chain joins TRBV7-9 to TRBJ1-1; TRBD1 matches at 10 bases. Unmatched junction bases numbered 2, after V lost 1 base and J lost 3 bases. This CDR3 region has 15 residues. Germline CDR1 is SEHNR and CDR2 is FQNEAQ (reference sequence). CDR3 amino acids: CASSLEGQGDTEAFF. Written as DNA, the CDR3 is TGTGCCAGCAGCTTAGAAGGACAGGGGGACACTGAAGCTTTCTTT.

CDR3 sequence reads: CASSFLGDPSTDTQYF. The CDR3 region has the DNA TGTGCCAGCAGCTTTTTAGGGGACCCTAGCACAGATACGCAGTATTTT. The genes are TRBV7-8 and TRBJ2-3; D may match TRBD1 or TRBD2 (5 bases each). Germline CDR1 SGHVS, CDR2 FQNEAQ. CDR3 size: 16 residues. Trimming removed 3 bases at V and 0 bases at J, with 13 bases between.